This TCR beta chain was documented in a study of CD8 T cells in ankylosing spondylitis. Molecular-barcoded quantitative 5'-RACE produced these TCR beta libraries. Each CDR3 protein gets one entry after TCRdb re-called the 5' RACE reads with MiXCR. The sample comprises hundreds of thousands of distinct CDR3 sequences, roughly 10% of which are singletons, and 0.51% rests with the top ten. This clonotype was detected many times. Its target is unknown. Study findings and constraints: Blood of patients with ankylosing spondylitis appeared to be characterized by a TCR beta motif of 8 or 9 highly homologous variants. Disease-linked clones were CD8+ and relatively rare in peripheral blood. Previous work reported some of these motif variants in the synovial fluid and blood of reactive arthritis.

Looked up from germline, CDR1 is DFQATT and CDR2 is SNEGSKA (reference sequence). V lost 4 bases and J lost 5, with 10 bases in between. The CDR3 has 12 amino acids. The receptor was derived from a male donor with ankylosing spondylitis. Sequenced material: blood, either unsorted or a sorted T cell fraction (not recorded which). V usage is TRBV20-1 and J usage is TRBJ2-3, with D possibly matching TRBD2 (5 bases). DNA for the CDR3: TGCAGTGCTACGGATCGGGGAGATACGCAGTATTTT. Protein: CSATDRGDTQYF.